Sequencing of this T cell receptor (beta chain) was carried out in a study of T cell repertoires in cytomegalovirus infection. At the level of the study: HLA-B-restricted CMV epitopes that are well studied were used alongside recently identified HLA-C-restricted ones. Public TCR beta signatures were indicative of both CMV infection and a matching HLA type.

TCRdb ran MiXCR on the reads and lists one entry per CDR3 protein. This table has approximately 110,000 distinct CDR3 sequences, 25% to 35% appearing once. CDR3 length: 13 amino acids. Per germline, CDR1 SNHLY and CDR2 FYNNEI. The V end lost 11 bases, the J end lost 10 bases, and 21 bases lay between the germline ends. Study conclusions and caveats: Carriers of CMV plus the relevant HLA were identified by cumulative public TCR beta family frequency. Predominance within the ex vivo response was attributable to HLA-C-restricted CMV-specific TCR beta clonotypes.

This clonotype was detected only once. Its target is unknown. V and J are TRBV2 and TRBJ2-1; possibly TRBD1 for D (6 bases). The starting material was CD8+ T cells from cultured PBMCs, obtained from culture after CMV antigen stimulation. This clonotype was obtained from a human donor in good health (CMV status not recorded). Some clones in this sample may be carry-over from other donors' samples. The CDR3 is CACPGTKVGEQFF. The CDR3 coding sequence is TGTGCCTGCCCCGGGACAAAGGTAGGAGAGCAGTTCTTC. The whole variable domain, remainder taken from reference TRBV2 and TRBJ2-1, is EPEVTQTPSHQVTQMGQEVILRCVPISNHLYFYWYRQILGQKVEFLVSFYNNEISEKSEIFDDQFSVERPDGSNFTLKIRSTKLEDSAMYFCACPGTKVGEQFFGPGTRLTVL.